This entry features one TCR beta chain sequence. The data were taken from a study of cytomegalovirus exposure and HLA in healthy donors. PCR employed 60 Vbeta and 13 Jbeta primers. Data came from immunoSEQ multiplex PCR; TCRdb stores just in-frame clones and leaves some out. The repertoire has approximately 220,000 clones, around four fifths of them found once; the top ten carry roughly 0.66%. Per the germline V gene, CDR1 is SGDLS and CDR2 is YYNGEE. This CDR3 spans 16 amino acids. The V and J ends lost 3 bases and 0 bases respectively, with 12 bases between them. Source material: PBMCs. This receptor was obtained from a boy younger than 10 in good health and CMV-seronegative. The V and J genes are TRBV9 and TRBJ2-2; D is perhaps TRBD2 (6 bases). DNA for the CDR3: TGTGCCAGCAGCGCCGTTAGCGGCCCGAACACCGGGGAGCTGTTTTTT. Its translation: CASSAVSGPNTGELFF.